Listed here is a single T cell receptor (beta chain). V dropped 7 bases and J dropped 6 bases, with 12 bases sitting between them. CDR3 size: 12 residues. The germline gives CDR1 MNHEY, CDR2 SVGAGI. The data stem from a study of blood T cell repertoires in COVID-19. The method was immunoSEQ multiplex PCR; TCRdb's version includes in-frame clones alone and lacks a portion of them. The repertoire has 150,000 or so clones, around 89% of them found once; the top ten carry about an eighth. The chain has TRBV6-5 and TRBJ1-1; maybe TRBD1 (6 bases). The specimen was peripheral blood. This receptor was identified in a man younger than 35 with COVID-19, enrolled during active disease. CDR3 protein: CASTWGRPEAFF. CDR3 in DNA: TGTGCCAGCACCTGGGGGCGGCCTGAAGCTTTCTTT.